The present TCR beta chain was sequenced within a study of T cell responses to AZD1222 COVID-19 vaccine. Trimming removed 1 base from V and 3 bases from J; junction bases left unmatched: 3. The germline CDR1 and CDR2 sequences are SGHNT and YENEEA. The CDR3 is 14 amino acids. Method: immunoSEQ multiplex PCR; TCRdb's copy keeps in-frame clones and lacks some. The sample records 85,000 to 100,000 clones, about 89% being singletons. Study-wide results and caveats: Seropositive at baseline were only a handful of AZD1222 recipients. Variant regions that are unmutated are reportedly the target of nearly half of spike-specific TCRs.

On this clone itself: As yet, its antigen is unknown.

This TCR was sampled from an adult who received the AZD1222 COVID-19 vaccine. The gene calls are TRBV11-3 and TRBJ2-7; 7 positions agree with TRBD2. The sample in question was peripheral blood, obtained 28 days after the second AZD1222 dose. The DNA of the CDR3 is TGTGCCAGCAGCTTAGGGGGAGGGAGCTACGAGCAGTACTTC. It encodes CASSLGGGSYEQYF.